These 31 T cell receptor beta chains came from one sample sequenced in a study of shared clonotypes between healthy human individuals. The assay was immunoSEQ multiplex PCR, and TCRdb's table has in-frame clones only and misses some. The profile shows 2 million or so clones, about 95% of them singletons. Positive CCR7 selection of CD45RO-negative cells yielded the naive CD8 cells, and terminally differentiated effector memory CD45RA+ cells were excluded. Sequencing used naive CD8+ T cells sorted from blood. The receptor source for this set is a man younger than 35 in good health.

This clone was seen just once. The chain joins TRBV15 to TRBJ2-7; 8 nucleotides match TRBD1. Germline V lookup: CDR1 LNHNV, CDR2 YYDKDF (reference sequence). J was trimmed by 3 bases and V by 5 bases; bases with no gene match: 3. The CDR3 runs 13 residues. The CDR3 loop is CATSGQGYYEQYF. CDR3 DNA sequence: TGTGCCACCAGCGGACAGGGATACTACGAGCAGTACTTC.

The V gene is TRBV27, the J gene TRBJ2-7, with TRBD2 matching over 10 bases. The V and J ends lost 5 bases and 6 bases, in that order; junction bases with no gene match: 13. CDR3 size: 16 residues. Germline-derived CDR1 and CDR2 are MNHEY and SMNVEV (reference sequence). CDR3 in amino acids: CASSPSGTSVSREQYF. In DNA, the CDR3 is TGTGCCAGCAGTCCATCCGGGACTAGCGTTAGCCGCGAGCAGTACTTC.

The V call is TRBV2, the J call TRBJ2-4; D may be TRBD1 (6 bases). Trimming cost V 6 bases and J 8 bases, with 17 bases left between them. CDR1 and CDR2 (germline): SNHLY, FYNNEI. The CDR3 loop spans 14 amino acids. The CDR3 nucleotides read TGTGCCAGCAGCGGTCGCGAGGGGGTGGACATTCAGTACTTC. It specifies CASSGREGVDIQYF.

V gene TRBV6-4 combines with J gene TRBJ2-2; D tentatively reads TRBD1 or TRBD2 (7 bases each). Germline CDR1 is MRHNA and CDR2 is SNTAGT. CDR3 length: 19 residues. Trimming pared 0 bases from V and 2 bases from J, leaving 19 bases between. The CDR3 DNA is TGTGCCAGCAGTGACTCGATTGGGTGGGGAGGGGGCAACACCGGGGAGCTGTTTTTT. It codes for CASSDSIGWGGGNTGELFF.

Notes on this clone: Other DNA sequences of this sample code for an identical CDR3. The rearrangement links TRBV9 to TRBJ2-1; D is unresolved. V was cut by 2 bases and J by 4 bases, with 7 bases left in between. The germline V gene encodes CDR1 SGDLS and CDR2 YYNGEE. The CDR3 has 13 amino acids. CDR3 bases: TGTGCCAGCAGCGTGACTGTGTACAATGAGCAGTTCTTC. Residues: CASSVTVYNEQFF.

In this sample, this clone turned up a few times. The J gene is TRBJ2-7, the V gene TRBV13; 9 bases agree with TRBD2. The germline V gene encodes CDR1 PRHDT and CDR2 FYEKMQ (reference sequence). The CDR3 extends over 15 amino acids. With V trimmed by 5 bases and J by 0 bases, 5 bases remained unmatched. The CDR3 coding sequence is TGTGCCAGCAGCCCTGGTAGCGGGAGCTCCTACGAGCAGTACTTC. Translated: CASSPGSGSSYEQYF.

On this clone: Within the sample, other DNA sequences also encode this same CDR3. The chain carries TRBV4-3 and TRBJ2-6; D gene uncertain. Trimming removed 0 bases from V and 0 bases from J, with 6 bases in between. This CDR3 is built from 16 residues. Per the germline V gene, CDR1 is LGHNA and CDR2 is YSLEER. The chain's CDR3 is CASSQDLGSGANVLTF. Written as DNA, the CDR3 is TGCGCCAGCAGCCAAGATCTAGGCTCTGGGGCCAACGTCCTGACTTTC.

The chain employs TRBV7-9 and TRBJ2-5; maybe TRBD2 (5 bases). Germline CDR1 reads SEHNR; CDR2 reads FQNEAQ (reference sequence). This CDR3 has 15 residues. The V end was cut by 4 bases, the J end by 5 bases, with 17 bases between. As DNA, the CDR3 is TGTGCCAGCAGCTCGGGGTGGGGTTTCCTTGAGACCCAGTACTTC. Residues: CASSSGWGFLETQYF.

The chain links TRBV9 to TRBJ2-1, with 12 bases identical to TRBD1. Germline CDR1 SGDLS, CDR2 YYNGEE. The ends lost 4 bases at V and 8 bases at J; junction bases unmatched: 10. The CDR3 is made up of 16 amino acids. CDR3 in DNA: TGTGCCAGCAGCTTTGGGACAGGGGGCGCCCGGGATGAGCAGTTCTTC. This translates into CASSFGTGGARDEQFF.

The CDR3 nucleotides read TGTGCTAGTGGCCTAGACAGCGTAGAAGCTTTCTTT. It specifies CASGLDSVEAFF. The chain employs TRBV12-5 and TRBJ1-1; a possible D gene is TRBD1 (5 bases). The CDR3 sequence is 12 residues long. CDR1 and CDR2 from the germline V gene are LGHNT and FRNRAP. V lost 6 bases, J lost 8 bases, and 13 bases lay in between.

The chain uses TRBV11-2 and TRBJ2-5; a possible D gene is TRBD2 (5 bases). Trimming took 0 bases from V and 4 from J, leaving 12 bases between them. CDR1 is SGHAT and CDR2 is FQNNGV in the germline V gene. The CDR3 runs to 15 residues. For the CDR3, the DNA is TGTGCCAGCAGCTTAGAATATGGCGGGCTAGAGACCCAGTACTTC. Its protein is CASSLEYGGLETQYF.

The chain couples TRBV9 to TRBJ2-7, with TRBD2 identical over 7 bases. There are 17 residues in the CDR3. The germline V gene has CDR1 SGDLS and CDR2 YYNGEE. V trimming: 3 bases; J trimming: 9 bases; junction bases outside the gene matches: 21. The CDR3 is CASSEGRGGLEDRLQYF. The CDR3 region has the DNA TGTGCCAGCAGCGAGGGGCGGGGTGGACTAGAAGATCGTTTGCAGTACTTC.

The chain joins TRBV27 to TRBJ2-1, with 9 positions matching TRBD2. Losses at the gene ends were 5 bases for V and 2 bases for J; bases not matched to a gene: 4. Germline CDR1 MNHEY, CDR2 SMNVEV (reference sequence). The CDR3 sequence is 15 residues long. The chain's CDR3 is CASSVGGRAYNEQFF. The DNA for the CDR3 is TGTGCCAGCAGTGTGGGCGGGAGGGCCTACAATGAGCAGTTCTTC.

The table lists this clone with a count of one. V usage is TRBV4-1 and J usage is TRBJ2-1; D is perhaps TRBD1 or TRBD2 (6 bases each). Trimming shortened V by 7 bases and J by 6 bases, and 13 bases separated the two germline ends. The CDR3 consists of 13 residues. Germline V gene lookup returns CDR1 MGHRA and CDR2 YSYEKL. CDR3 loop: CASNPRGLNEQFF. The CDR3, as DNA: TGCGCCAGCAACCCCCGGGGGCTCAATGAGCAGTTCTTC.

This chain links TRBV9 with TRBJ2-1; the D gene is possibly TRBD2 (6 bases). The germline gives CDR1 SGDLS, CDR2 YYNGEE. The CDR3 has 15 residues. V lost 0 bases to trimming and J lost 2 bases, with 9 bases between them. CDR3 nucleotide sequence: TGTGCCAGCAGCGTAGAGGCGGGGCCCTACAATGAGCAGTTCTTC. It yields the protein CASSVEAGPYNEQFF. The variable domain in full, with the rest retrieved from reference TRBV9 and TRBJ2-1, is DSGVTQTPKHLITATGQRVTLRCSPRSGDLSVYWYQQSLDQGLQFLIQYYNGEERAKGNILERFSAQQFPDLHSELNLSSLELGDSALYFCASSVEAGPYNEQFFGPGTRLTVL.

The chain employs TRBV6-5 and TRBJ2-5; 7 bases are shared with TRBD2. V lost 2 bases, J lost 2 bases, and 5 bases stayed unmatched. Germline loops: CDR1 MNHEY, CDR2 SVGAGI. CDR3 size: 15 residues. DNA of the CDR3: TGTGCCAGCAGTTACGGGTCTAGCGGACAAGAGACCCAGTACTTC. Encoded protein: CASSYGSSGQETQYF.

The V and J genes are TRBV29-1 and TRBJ2-5; possible D gene TRBD2, 5 bases. CDR3 length: 13 amino acids. Germline lookup yields CDR1 SQVTM and CDR2 ANQGSEA. Deletions cut 6 bases from V and 7 bases from J, with 18 bases between. Here the CDR3 DNA reads TGCAGCGTGGAGGCGACCCCCGCCGGGACCCAGTACTTC. Protein: CSVEATPAGTQYF. Variable domain in full (rest from reference TRBV29-1 and TRBJ2-5): SAVISQKPSRDICQRGTSLTIQCQVDSQVTMMFWYRQQPGQSLTLIATANQGSEATYESGFVIDKFPISRPNLTFSTLTVSNMSPEDSSIYLCSVEATPAGTQYFGPGTRLLVL.

This chain uses TRBV28 with TRBJ1-6; the match to TRBD1 covers 9 bases. CDR1 and CDR2 (germline): MDHEN, SYDVKM. The length of the CDR3 is 16 residues. Germline trimming cut 5 bases from V and 9 bases from J; bases unmatched to any gene: 11. The CDR3 sequence: CASSGDRDMAFSPLHF. The DNA of the CDR3 is TGTGCCAGCAGTGGGGACAGGGATATGGCTTTTTCACCCCTCCACTTT.

The CDR3 protein is CASSDRVREQYF. The CDR3 coding sequence is TGTGCCAGCAGCGACAGGGTTCGCGAGCAGTACTTC. The chain joins TRBV7-9 to TRBJ2-7; 7 bases are shared with TRBD1. V shed 5 bases and J 6 bases; nucleotides not matched to a gene: 4. This CDR3 has 12 amino acids. The germline V gene has CDR1 SEHNR and CDR2 FQNEAQ (reference sequence).

A single count supports this clone. The chain links TRBV7-8 to TRBJ2-7; D is unresolved. Germline CDR1 is SGHVS and CDR2 is FQNEAQ. Trimming left V 4 bases short and J 4 bases short, with 8 bases between. The CDR3 length is 12 residues. CDR3 protein: CASSSDTYEQYF. Here the CDR3 DNA reads TGTGCCAGCAGCTCCGACACATACGAGCAGTACTTC.

CDR3 nucleotide sequence: TGCGCCAGCTATTGGACAGGGGCCTACAATGAGCAGTTCTTC. Protein: CASYWTGAYNEQFF. The chain is built from TRBV5-1 and TRBJ2-1; 9 bases agree with TRBD1. The CDR3 totals 14 residues. The V segment lost 7 bases and the J segment 2 bases; nucleotides outside the gene matches: 4. The V gene's germline CDR1 is SGHRS and CDR2 YFSETQ.

A word on this clone: Other DNA sequences in this sample translate to the same CDR3. The chain links TRBV20-1 to TRBJ1-4, with D uncertain. V lost 6 bases and J lost 6, with 5 bases in between. This CDR3 has 10 residues. Germline-derived CDR1 and CDR2 are DFQATT and SNEGSKA (reference sequence). CDR3 loop: CSALYEKLFF. The CDR3 region has the DNA TGCAGTGCCCTGTATGAAAAACTGTTTTTT.

The V gene is TRBV5-1, the J gene TRBJ2-3, with TRBD1 matching 8 bases. The V segment lost 5 bases and the J segment 5 bases; nucleotides outside the gene matches: 16. Germline-derived CDR1 and CDR2 are SGHRS and YFSETQ. This CDR3 region has 17 residues. CDR3 amino acids: CASRHPPSGQAVDTQYF. CDR3 DNA: TGCGCCAGCAGACACCCGCCCTCGGGACAGGCTGTAGATACGCAGTATTTT.

This clone was observed a few times. This chain links TRBV6-6 with TRBJ2-5, with D uncertain. The J call could be wrong; TRBJ2-7 is a better fit for the DNA end. CDR3 size: 11 residues. Germline loops: CDR1 MNHNY, CDR2 SVGAGI (reference sequence). DNA of the CDR3: TGTGCCAGCAGTTCACTCTACGAGCAGTACTTC. It codes for CASSSLYEQYF.

V is TRBV10-1 and J is TRBJ2-7; 7 bases line up with TRBD1. There are 16 residues in the CDR3. The germline V gene has CDR1 WNHNN and CDR2 SYGVQD (reference sequence). V lost 6 bases, J lost 0 bases, and 11 bases stayed unmatched. The CDR3 sequence is CASSPTGAPSSYEQYF. The CDR3 bases are TGCGCCAGCAGCCCCACAGGGGCGCCGAGCTCCTACGAGCAGTACTTC.

V and J are TRBV7-8 and TRBJ2-7, with 13 bases matching TRBD2. V gave up 5 bases and J gave up 0 bases; unmatched junction bases: 7. This CDR3 spans 17 amino acids. CDR1 is SGHVS and CDR2 is FQNEAQ in the germline V gene. The CDR3 region has the DNA TGTGCCAGCAGCCTAGGACTAGCGGGGGTTTACTCCTACGAGCAGTACTTC. Translated, it gives CASSLGLAGVYSYEQYF.

Only one count was recorded for this clone. The chain recombines TRBV7-6 with TRBJ1-4, with TRBD1 as a possible D gene (6 bases). This CDR3 comprises 14 residues. Germline V CDR1 and CDR2: SGHVS, FNYEAQ. V was trimmed by 5 bases and J by 8 bases, leaving 15 bases between them. In nucleotides, the CDR3 is TGTGCCAGCAGCATGACAGGTGGACAGGAAAAACTGTTTTTT. This sequence encodes CASSMTGGQEKLFF.

The genes are TRBV6-1 and TRBJ2-3; the match to TRBD2 covers 14 bases. V was clipped by 0 bases and J by 5 bases; unmatched bases: 7. CDR1 and CDR2 from the germline V gene are MNHNS and SASEGT. The CDR3 totals 18 residues. CDR3: CASSEAWGLAGVGDTQYF. In DNA, the CDR3 is TGTGCCAGCAGTGAAGCTTGGGGACTAGCGGGAGTCGGAGATACGCAGTATTTT.

The rearrangement joins TRBV6-1 to TRBJ2-7; D remains unclear. The V end lost 2 bases, the J end lost 7 bases, and 18 bases lay between the germline ends. Looked up from germline, CDR1 is MNHNS and CDR2 is SASEGT. The CDR3 is made up of 15 amino acids. The CDR3 DNA follows: TGTGCCAGCAGTGAATTGGTACTCGGAGTTGAGGAGCAGTACTTC. Translated, it gives CASSELVLGVEEQYF.

The chain combines TRBV14 with TRBJ2-7; D is ambiguous. The CDR3 loop spans 14 amino acids. CDR1 SGHDN and CDR2 FVKESK come from the germline V gene. Deletions cut 5 bases from V and 6 bases from J, with 17 bases between. The CDR3 DNA follows: TGTGCCAGCAGCTATCTAGGCCCTTCGGGCGAGCAGTACTTC. It is translated as CASSYLGPSGEQYF.

Concerning this clone itself: Other DNA sequences in the sample encode the same CDR3. This chain connects TRBV4-1 to TRBJ2-2; D call uncertain. V lost 1 base, J lost 2 bases, and 5 bases lay in between. Germline CDR1 and CDR2: MGHRA and YSYEKL. This CDR3 region has 14 residues. CDR3 in amino acids: CASSQGLNTGELFF. DNA for the CDR3: TGCGCCAGCAGCCAAGGGCTAAACACCGGGGAGCTGTTTTTT.